This record covers a single T cell receptor beta chain. Its antigen remains unidentified. The germline V and J ends were trimmed by 0 bases and 6 bases, with 7 bases remaining between them. CDR1 and CDR2 from the germline V gene are SGDLS and YYNGEE. The CDR3 sequence is 14 residues long. This sample was included in a study of T-cell memory formation after mild COVID-19. Constant-segment primers were used for 5'RACE, and the resulting TCR alpha and TCR beta cDNA libraries carried sample barcodes and UMIs. TCRdb used MiXCR to reprocess the 5' RACE reads, holding one entry per CDR3 protein. This table holds 560,000 or so distinct CDR3 sequences, roughly 17% found once. The study, taken as a whole, reports: In pre-infection memory, a portion of responding clones appeared, which suggested that cross-reactive memory joined. Whereas later expanders leaned CD4+, clones contracting day 15 to 85 showed a balanced CD4/CD8 makeup.

This sequence was found in an adult woman who had mild COVID-19 (a few samples of this study predate the infection). Cell type and time point are not known. Sequencing input: PBMCs or a T cell subset sorted from them (not recorded which). This chain uses TRBV9 with TRBJ2-6, with D hard to call. The CDR3, as DNA: TGTGCCAGCAGCGTAGACCTCCTGGCCAACGTCCTGACTTTC. It specifies CASSVDLLANVLTF.